One sample yielded the 30 T cell receptor beta chains listed below, sequenced in a study of cytomegalovirus exposure and HLA in healthy donors. The PCR employed 60 Vbeta primers together with 13 Jbeta primers. Some clones are missing from TCRdb's copy, which holds only in-frame ones; the method was immunoSEQ multiplex PCR. The sample holds more than 95,000 clones, approximately 70% seen once. The sequenced sample was PBMCs. All receptors come from a man aged 30 to 45 in good health and CMV-seronegative.

The chain couples TRBV16 to TRBJ1-1, with D possibly matching TRBD1 (5 bases). This CDR3 has 15 residues. The V gene's germline CDR1 is KGHSY and CDR2 FQNENV. The V and J ends lost 4 bases and 4 bases respectively, with 16 bases between them. CDR3 protein: CASSPSNWGGTEAFF. CDR3 bases: TGTGCCAGCAGCCCTTCGAACTGGGGCGGCACTGAAGCTTTCTTT. Full variable domain (rest looked up from reference TRBV16 and TRBJ1-1): GEEVAQTPKHLVRGEGQKAKLYCAPIKGHSYVFWYQQVLKNEFKFLISFQNENVFDETGMPKERFSAKCLPNSPCSLEIQATKLEDSAVYFCASSPSNWGGTEAFFGQGTRLTVV.

The rearrangement uses TRBV7-8 and TRBJ2-1, with TRBD2 identical over 11 bases. Germline CDR1 reads SGHVS; CDR2 reads FQNEAQ. CDR3 length equals 15 residues. V lost 4 bases and J lost 5; bases outside the gene matches: 4. The CDR3 DNA reads TGTGCCAGCAGCTCTACTAGCGGGAGTGACAATGAGCAGTTCTTC. This codes for CASSSTSGSDNEQFF.

V is TRBV19 and J is TRBJ1-5; no firm D call. Trimming pared 3 bases from V and 4 bases from J, leaving 10 bases between. The CDR3 contains 14 residues. Germline assignment: CDR1 LNHDA and CDR2 SQIVND (reference sequence). Here the CDR3 reads CASSMERMNQPQHF. The CDR3 region has the DNA TGTGCCAGTAGTATGGAGCGAATGAATCAGCCCCAGCATTTT.

This sequence joins TRBV19 and TRBJ2-3; 9 bases align to TRBD2. The CDR3 is made up of 16 amino acids. V was clipped by 7 bases and J by 2 bases; unmatched bases: 10. Germline CDR1 LNHDA, CDR2 SQIVND (reference sequence). In nucleotides, the CDR3 is TGTGCCAGTACAAGAAGCGGGAGGTCTTCCACAGATACGCAGTATTTT. Translating gives CASTRSGRSSTDTQYF.

The chain recombines TRBV4-3 with TRBJ2-5; 8 bases agree with TRBD2. This CDR3 comprises 14 residues. The V gene's germline CDR1 is LGHNA and CDR2 YSLEER. V dropped 3 bases and J dropped 3; count of bases not matched to a gene: 3. CDR3 in DNA: TGCGCCAGCAGCCACGGGACTAGAGAAGAGACCCAGTACTTC. This translates into CASSHGTREETQYF.

This clone came up a few times. The genes are TRBV2 and TRBJ1-5, with a tentative D call TRBD1 (6 bases). Trimming took 8 bases from V and 7 from J, leaving 18 bases between them. This CDR3 has 14 amino acids. Germline V CDR1 and CDR2: SNHLY, FYNNEI. This CDR3 is CASSAGGEWQPQHF. DNA for the CDR3: TGTGCCAGCTCCGCGGGGGGCGAATGGCAGCCCCAGCATTTT.

This clone was seen more than once but under ten times. Distinct nucleotide sequences in the sample also encode this CDR3. As DNA, the CDR3 is TGTGCCAGCAGTTATAGTAGCGGGAGCTCCTACGAGCAGTACTTC. Its translation is CASSYSSGSSYEQYF. The chain joins TRBV6-5 to TRBJ2-7; TRBD2 matches at 9 bases. V shed 3 bases, J shed 0 bases, and the junction held 3 bases outside the gene matches. Germline assignment: CDR1 MNHEY and CDR2 SVGAGI. The CDR3 contains 15 residues.

V is TRBV9 and J is TRBJ2-1; 9 nucleotides agree with TRBD2. V gave up 0 bases and J gave up 8 bases; unmatched junction bases: 6. Germline CDR1 and CDR2: SGDLS and YYNGEE. The CDR3 runs 15 residues. Here the CDR3 reads CASSVAAGGPDEQFF. The CDR3, as DNA: TGTGCCAGCAGCGTAGCCGCGGGAGGGCCTGATGAGCAGTTCTTC.

The J gene is TRBJ1-6, the V gene TRBV18; 7 bases line up with TRBD1. The J segment lost 10 bases and the V segment lost 5 bases, leaving 5 bases of the junction unmatched. The CDR3 extends over 13 amino acids. The V gene's germline CDR1 is KGHSH and CDR2 LQKENI. CDR3 nucleotides: TGTGCCAGCTCAAAGGGGGCGAACTCACCCCTCCACTTT. It codes for CASSKGANSPLHF.

The rearrangement links TRBV4-2 to TRBJ2-7; 11 nucleotides match TRBD2. The CDR3 sequence is 16 residues long. Germline V gene sequence: CDR1 LGHNA, CDR2 YNFKEQ. J lost 5 bases, V lost 5 bases, and 11 bases had no gene match. The CDR3, as DNA: TGTGCCAGCAGCTCCGGAGGGCTAGCGGGAGGTCACGAGCAGTACTTC. Protein: CASSSGGLAGGHEQYF.

The CDR3 is CASGTSGDEQYF. The CDR3 nucleotides are TGTGCCAGCGGGACTAGCGGGGACGAGCAGTACTTC. The gene calls are TRBV11-1 and TRBJ2-7; 13 bases agree with TRBD2. The V gene's germline CDR1 is SGHAT and CDR2 FQDESV (reference sequence). This CDR3 contains 12 residues. After removal of 8 bases from V and 5 bases from J, the junction contained 0 bases not matched to a gene.

The genes are TRBV2 and TRBJ2-1; 11 bases match TRBD2. The length of the CDR3 is 14 residues. With 5 bases clipped from V and 7 bases from J, the junction kept 4 bases outside the gene matches. Germline CDR1 SNHLY, CDR2 FYNNEI. The CDR3 nucleotides read TGTGCCAGCAGTATAGCGGGAGGGGAAAATGAGCAGTTCTTC. Residues: CASSIAGGENEQFF.

This chain joins TRBV11-2 and TRBJ2-7; 10 bases are a match to TRBD2. From germline, CDR1 is SGHAT and CDR2 FQNNGV. The CDR3 contains 18 residues. The V gene end was trimmed by 3 bases and the J gene end by 0 bases; junction bases not matched to a gene: 11. In nucleotides, the CDR3 is TGTGCCAGCAGCTTGGGGGGCCAAGCGGGAGGGGGCTCCTACGAGCAGTACTTC. This gives the protein CASSLGGQAGGGSYEQYF. Full variable domain (missing parts from reference TRBV11-2 and TRBJ2-7): EAGVAQSPRYKIIEKRQSVAFWCNPISGHATLYWYQQILGQGPKLLIQFQNNGVVDDSQLPKDRFSAERLKGVDSTLKIQPAKLEDSAVYLCASSLGGQAGGGSYEQYFGPGTRLTVT.

This rearrangement joins TRBV19 to TRBJ1-1; D is uncertain. CDR1 and CDR2 (germline): LNHDA, SQIVND (reference sequence). With 3 bases removed from V and 1 base from J, the gap between germline ends came to 9 bases. This CDR3 is 14 amino acids long. Here the CDR3 DNA reads TGTGCCAGTAGTATGGGGAGTAAGAACACTGAAGCTTTCTTT. The encoded protein is CASSMGSKNTEAFF.

This chain uses TRBV9 with TRBJ2-7, with TRBD2 matching over 7 bases. CDR1 SGDLS and CDR2 YYNGEE come from the germline V gene. V was clipped by 1 base and J by 6 bases; unmatched bases: 7. There are 14 residues in the CDR3. The CDR3 protein is CASSVYGEGCEQYF. For the CDR3, the DNA is TGTGCCAGCAGCGTATACGGGGAGGGCTGCGAGCAGTACTTC.

The chain links TRBV10-3 to TRBJ2-2, with TRBD1 identical over 8 bases. Germline V gene data show CDR1 as ENHRY and CDR2 as SYGVKD. J lost 3 bases, V lost 10 bases, and 7 bases had no gene match. The CDR3 contains 14 residues. This CDR3 reads CATSGQGDTGELFF. CDR3 nucleotides: TGTGCCACCAGCGGACAGGGCGACACCGGGGAGCTGTTTTTT.

This clone appeared once. The chain carries TRBV18 and TRBJ1-4, with D tentatively TRBD1 (5 bases). This CDR3 has 13 amino acids. V dropped 1 base and J dropped 5 bases, with 5 bases sitting between them. From germline, CDR1 is KGHSH and CDR2 LQKENI. Here the CDR3 reads CASSPQGNEKLFF. In nucleotides, the CDR3 is TGTGCCAGCTCACCACAGGGGAATGAAAAACTGTTTTTT.

The gene calls are TRBV6-5 and TRBJ2-3; perhaps TRBD1 as D (6 bases). Trimming cost V 6 bases and J 3 bases, with 10 bases left between them. This CDR3 is built from 13 residues. CDR1 and CDR2 (germline): MNHEY, SVGAGI. CDR3 amino acids: CASSDRFTDTQYF. DNA of the CDR3: TGTGCCAGCAGCGACAGGTTTACAGATACGCAGTATTTT.

This sequence joins TRBV19 and TRBJ2-3; TRBD2 might be the D (6 bases). The V and J ends lost 3 bases and 0 bases respectively, with 7 bases between them. Germline CDR1 reads LNHDA; CDR2 reads SQIVND (reference sequence). The CDR3 is made up of 14 amino acids. CDR3 in DNA: TGTGCCAGTAGTATGGAGGGCAGCACAGATACGCAGTATTTT. Its protein is CASSMEGSTDTQYF.

V gene TRBV27 combines with J gene TRBJ2-1; 7 bases fit TRBD2. With V trimmed by 0 bases and J by 5 bases, 13 bases remained unmatched. The CDR3 loop spans 18 amino acids. In germline, CDR1 is MNHEY, CDR2 SMNVEV (reference sequence). CDR3 nucleotide sequence: TGTGCCAGCAGTTTATCTCGCCCCCGCCTAGCGGCCAACAATGAGCAGTTCTTC. Protein product: CASSLSRPRLAANNEQFF.

J is TRBJ1-1 and V is TRBV4-1; D uncertain. The V end was cut by 2 bases, the J end by 1 base, with 11 bases between. Germline V gene data show CDR1 as MGHRA and CDR2 as YSYEKL. This CDR3 is built from 15 residues. CDR3 in DNA: TGCGCCAGCAGCCAAAGGACCGGGAGGAACACTGAAGCTTTCTTT. Residues: CASSQRTGRNTEAFF.

V is TRBV4-2 and J is TRBJ2-1; the match to TRBD1 covers 8 bases. Germline V gives CDR1 LGHNA, CDR2 YNFKEQ. There are 21 residues in the CDR3. The V segment lost 1 base and the J segment 4 bases; nucleotides outside the gene matches: 21. In nucleotides, the CDR3 is TGTGCCAGCAGCCAAGTAGAGTCGAGCTCCAGGGGGCGTAGTCGTTACAATGAGCAGTTCTTC. Amino acid sequence: CASSQVESSSRGRSRYNEQFF.

This clone was found once. This chain joins TRBV11-3 and TRBJ2-4, with 10 positions matching TRBD2. Germline trimming cut 0 bases from V and 1 base from J; bases unmatched to any gene: 12. The CDR3 has 20 residues. The germline V gene encodes CDR1 SGHNT and CDR2 YENEEA. CDR3 sequence: CASSLDLASGRSVAKNIQYF. The CDR3 bases are TGTGCCAGCAGCTTAGATTTGGCTAGCGGGAGATCGGTGGCCAAAAACATTCAGTACTTC.

V usage is TRBV6-5 and J usage is TRBJ2-1, with 12 bases identical to TRBD2. Germline CDR1 and CDR2: MNHEY and SVGAGI. The CDR3 sequence is 14 residues long. J lost 9 bases, V lost 4 bases, and 4 bases had no gene match. The CDR3 loop is CASSLTSGRTEQFF. CDR3 in DNA: TGTGCCAGCAGTTTGACTAGCGGGAGAACTGAGCAGTTCTTC.

The chain couples TRBV6-1 to TRBJ2-1; 11 bases fit TRBD1. Germline V gives CDR1 MNHNS, CDR2 SASEGT. The CDR3 loop spans 14 amino acids. After removal of 9 bases from V and 5 bases from J, the junction contained 6 bases not matched to a gene. CDR3 sequence: CASMTGQGDNEQFF. The DNA for the CDR3 is TGTGCCAGTATGACGGGACAGGGGGACAATGAGCAGTTCTTC.

The chain is built from TRBV11-2 and TRBJ2-5; 7 bases are shared with TRBD2. The junction had 3 bases not matched to a gene; V was cut back by 5 bases and J by 6 bases. The germline V gene encodes CDR1 SGHAT and CDR2 FQNNGV. The CDR3 extends over 12 amino acids. The chain's CDR3 is CASSPGGKTQYF. The CDR3 nucleotides read TGTGCCAGCAGCCCCGGGGGGAAGACCCAGTACTTC.

The V and J genes are TRBV7-9 and TRBJ2-1; 9 positions match TRBD2. V dropped 6 bases and J dropped 0; count of bases not matched to a gene: 6. This CDR3 is 16 amino acids long. CDR1 and CDR2 (germline): SEHNR, FQNEAQ (reference sequence). CDR3 sequence: CASRPRSGSSYNEQFF. The CDR3 DNA reads TGTGCCAGCAGACCCCGTAGCGGGAGCTCCTACAATGAGCAGTTCTTC.

This clone was seen a handful of times. The chain joins TRBV7-2 to TRBJ1-1; the match to TRBD1 covers 9 bases. CDR1 is SGHTA, CDR2 FQGNSA, per germline. V trimming: 5 bases; J trimming: 1 base; junction bases outside the gene matches: 11. The CDR3 has 17 amino acids. In DNA, the CDR3 is TGTGCCAGCAGCCTTGGGACAGGGCCACCCGGGAACACTGAAGCTTTCTTT. Protein sequence: CASSLGTGPPGNTEAFF.

The V gene is TRBV7-9, the J gene TRBJ2-7; tentative D call: TRBD2 (6 bases). The V end was cut by 1 base, the J end by 4 bases, with 11 bases between. CDR1 and CDR2 (germline): SEHNR, FQNEAQ (reference sequence). The CDR3 contains 14 residues. This chain's CDR3 is CASSLGPREYEQYF. DNA of the CDR3: TGTGCCAGCAGCTTAGGCCCTCGGGAGTACGAGCAGTACTTC.

V is TRBV9 and J is TRBJ1-1; 7 bases line up with TRBD1. The V and J ends lost 4 bases and 2 bases, in that order; junction bases with no gene match: 2. Germline CDR1 and CDR2: SGDLS and YYNGEE. The CDR3 is made up of 13 amino acids. The CDR3 loop reads CASSRDSNTEAFF. DNA for the CDR3: TGTGCCAGCAGCAGGGACAGCAACACTGAAGCTTTCTTT.